The 11 T cell receptor beta chains given below trace back to one sample, sequenced in a study of tumor-infiltrating lymphocytes in localized non-small cell lung cancer. Generated by immunoSEQ multiplex PCR, the TCRdb table keeps only in-frame clones and is missing some. The profile shows approximately 14,000 clones, about 71% of them singletons. Input material: uninvolved lung tissue not adjacent to the tumor. Receptor source: a human donor with non-small cell lung cancer.

The count of this clone is one. The chain employs TRBV19 and TRBJ1-2; D call uncertain. This CDR3 is 16 amino acids long. The germline gives CDR1 LNHDA, CDR2 SQIVND (reference sequence). V lost 0 bases and J 2 bases, leaving 13 bases between the germline ends. The CDR3 region has the DNA TGTGCCAGTAGTATAGACCACAGAGCCCCAAACTATGGCTACACCTTC. The encoded protein is CASSIDHRAPNYGYTF. The whole variable domain, filled in from reference TRBV19 and TRBJ1-2, reads DGGITQSPKYLFRKEGQNVTLSCEQNLNHDAMYWYRQDPGQGLRLIYYSQIVNDFQKGDIAEGYSVSREKKESFPLTVTSAQKNPTAFYLCASSIDHRAPNYGYTFGSGTRLTVV.

This chain links TRBV12-2 with TRBJ2-2; the DNA was not compared with TRBD2, the D call given in the table. TRBV12-2 is given as a pseudogene. The CDR3 runs 19 residues. CDR3 sequence (DNA): TGTGCAAGTCGCTTAGAGGGACTAGCGGGAGGGTGGGACACCGGGGAGCTGTTTTTT. Protein product: CASRLEGLAGGWDTGELFF.

As DNA, the CDR3 is TGTGCCAGCAGCGAGAGGGGAACAGGGGTGGGTGAAAAACTGTTTTTT. This gives the protein CASSERGTGVGEKLFF. J is TRBJ1-4 and V is TRBV9, with 7 bases aligning to TRBD1. Trimming at V came to 3 bases and at J to 7 bases, leaving 12 bases not matched to a gene. The CDR3 sequence is 16 residues long. Germline CDR1 and CDR2: SGDLS and YYNGEE. Using reference TRBV9 and TRBJ1-4 for the parts outside the CDR3, the full variable domain is DSGVTQTPKHLITATGQRVTLRCSPRSGDLSVYWYQQSLDQGLQFLIQYYNGEERAKGNILERFSAQQFPDLHSELNLSSLELGDSALYFCASSERGTGVGEKLFFGSGTQLSVL.

The gene calls are TRBV28 and TRBJ2-6; 8 bases line up with TRBD1. With V trimmed by 4 bases and J by 0 bases, 5 bases remained unmatched. The CDR3 runs 17 residues. The V gene's germline CDR1 is MDHEN and CDR2 SYDVKM. The DNA for the CDR3 is TGTGCCAGCAGTTGGACAGGGAGTAACTCTGGGGCCAACGTCCTGACTTTC. It specifies CASSWTGSNSGANVLTF.

This chain joins TRBV5-7 and TRBJ2-7; D call uncertain. TRBV5-7 qualifies as an ORF whose function is uncertain. The CDR3 has 11 residues. V was trimmed by 3 bases and J by 8 bases, leaving 9 bases between them. For the CDR3, the DNA is TGTGCCAGCAGCTCCCGGTTCAAGCAGTACGTC. This translates into CASSSRFKQYV.

The chain has TRBV4-3 and TRBJ1-2; D remains ambiguous. The V and J ends lost 0 bases and 8 bases respectively, with 10 bases between them. Germline CDR1 and CDR2: LGHNA and YSLEER. CDR3 length: 13 residues. The CDR3 is CASSQDRVLGYTF. CDR3 DNA sequence: TGCGCCAGCAGCCAAGATAGGGTCTTGGGCTACACCTTC.

The chain uses TRBV28 and TRBJ1-2; no reliable D call. Per germline, CDR1 MDHEN and CDR2 SYDVKM. Trimming stripped 3 bases from V and 5 bases from J, with 13 bases between. The CDR3 totals 14 residues. The DNA of the CDR3 is TGTGCCAGCAGTTTGTCCGGACGAGGGTATGGCTACACCTTC. It yields the protein CASSLSGRGYGYTF.

This clone was counted between two and nine times. The J gene is TRBJ2-3, the V gene TRBV9; D remains unclear. Germline loops: CDR1 SGDLS, CDR2 YYNGEE. The CDR3 has 15 amino acids. V was cut by 0 bases and J by 6 bases, with 14 bases left in between. The CDR3 coding sequence is TGTGCCAGCAGCGTAGAGGGTCAGGTCGTGGATACGCAGTATTTT. It translates to CASSVEGQVVDTQYF. Complete variable domain (other parts from reference TRBV9 and TRBJ2-3): DSGVTQTPKHLITATGQRVTLRCSPRSGDLSVYWYQQSLDQGLQFLIQYYNGEERAKGNILERFSAQQFPDLHSELNLSSLELGDSALYFCASSVEGQVVDTQYFGPGTRLTVL.

This chain links TRBV7-2 with TRBJ2-3, with 10 nucleotides matching TRBD2. There are 15 residues in the CDR3. V shed 5 bases, J shed 4 bases, and the junction held 6 bases outside the gene matches. Germline loops: CDR1 SGHTA, CDR2 FQGNSA. The chain's CDR3 is CASSRTSGDPDTQYF. In nucleotides, the CDR3 is TGTGCCAGCAGCCGTACTAGCGGGGACCCAGATACGCAGTATTTT.

V usage is TRBV9 and J usage is TRBJ2-1; 7 nucleotides align to TRBD2. Per the germline V gene, CDR1 is SGDLS and CDR2 is YYNGEE. V was clipped by 6 bases and J by 0 bases; unmatched bases: 6. This CDR3 comprises 15 residues. CDR3 in amino acids: CASNLGGSSYNEQFF. Here the CDR3 DNA reads TGTGCCAGCAACCTCGGGGGGTCCTCCTACAATGAGCAGTTCTTC.

This rearrangement joins TRBV6-1 to TRBJ2-5; 8 positions match TRBD2. The CDR3 contains 16 residues. Germline CDR1 and CDR2: MNHNS and SASEGT. J lost 7 bases, V lost 3 bases, and 13 bases had no gene match. The CDR3 region is CASSEGRTSSPGTQYF. CDR3 coding DNA: TGTGCCAGCAGTGAGGGACGGACTAGCTCGCCGGGGACCCAGTACTTC.